Listed here are 5 T cell receptor beta chains from one sample, sequenced in a study of shared clonotypes between healthy human individuals. TCRdb's copy holds only in-frame clones and misses some; the assay was immunoSEQ multiplex PCR. The sample yields roughly 500,000 clones, 90% to 96% seen once. The sample taken for sequencing was naive CD4+ T cells sorted from blood. Subset described: CD45RA+ positively selected. These receptors originate from a woman in her 30s in good health.

This clone has a single count. The genes are TRBV5-4 and TRBJ2-7, with D maybe TRBD2 (5 bases). The CDR3 covers 12 residues. V shed 4 bases and J shed 9 bases, with 14 bases lying between them. In germline, CDR1 is SGHNT, CDR2 YYREEE (reference sequence). As DNA, the CDR3 is TGTGCCAGCAGCCCGAGCGGTGGCGGGCAGTACTTC. This codes for CASSPSGGGQYF.

This clone was recorded once. The J gene is TRBJ2-7, the V gene TRBV7-2, with D tentatively TRBD1 or TRBD2 (6 bases each). The CDR3 contains 15 residues. Germline CDR1 SGHTA, CDR2 FQGNSA. The V gene lost 1 base and the J gene lost 2 bases, with 12 bases spanning the gap. The CDR3 sequence is CASSLVGGPTYEQYF. The CDR3 nucleotides are TGTGCCAGCAGCTTAGTCGGGGGCCCAACCTACGAGCAGTACTTC.

V and J are TRBV30 and TRBJ2-3; D is uncertain. This CDR3 is 12 amino acids long. V lost 2 bases and J 0 bases, leaving 3 bases between the germline ends. Germline V gene data show CDR1 as GTSNPN and CDR2 as SVGIG (reference sequence). The CDR3 sequence is CAWSLSTDTQYF. CDR3 bases: TGTGCCTGGAGTCTTAGCACAGATACGCAGTATTTT. The complete variable domain, with remaining parts taken from reference TRBV30 and TRBJ2-3, reads SQTIHQWPATLVQPVGSPLSLECTVEGTSNPNLYWYRQAAGRGLQLLFYSVGIGQISSEVPQNLSASRPQDRQFILSSKKLLLSDSGFYLCAWSLSTDTQYFGPGTRLTVL.

V usage is TRBV5-5 and J usage is TRBJ2-7; maybe TRBD2 (5 bases). Germline V gene data show CDR1 as SGHKS and CDR2 as YYEKEE (reference sequence). The CDR3 runs 14 residues. V was pared by 2 bases and J by 4 bases, with 13 bases between. CDR3 protein: CASSFTSLKYEQYF. Written as DNA, the CDR3 is TGTGCCAGCAGCTTCACTAGTTTAAAGTACGAGCAGTACTTC. The full variable domain, with the rest looked up from reference TRBV5-5 and TRBJ2-7, is DAGVTQSPTHLIKTRGQQVTLRCSPISGHKSVSWYQQVLGQGPQFIFQYYEKEERGRGNFPDRFSARQFPNYSSELNVNALLLGDSALYLCASSFTSLKYEQYFGPGTRLTVT.

The chain couples TRBV4-2 to TRBJ1-3; weak D call: TRBD1 (5 bases). Trimming stripped 3 bases from V and 0 bases from J, with 9 bases between. Germline CDR1 is LGHNA and CDR2 is YNFKEQ. The length of the CDR3 is 15 residues. CDR3 residues: CASSHLRDSGNTIYF. The CDR3 coding sequence is TGTGCCAGCAGCCACCTCAGGGACTCTGGAAACACCATATATTTT.